The present TCR beta chain was sequenced within a study of blood T cell repertoires in COVID-19. Across the whole study: PBMCs, B-cell-depleted T cells, or T cells provided the cDNA or gDNA that made up the material.

The method was immunoSEQ multiplex PCR; TCRdb's version includes in-frame clones alone and lacks a portion of them. The repertoire holds under 250,000 clones, approximately 83% seen once, with approximately 4.8% in the top ten. V shed 3 bases, J shed 5 bases, and the junction held 9 bases outside the gene matches. Germline V gives CDR1 LGHDT, CDR2 YNNKEL (reference sequence). This CDR3 is built from 16 residues. This receptor was identified in a man in his forties or fifties with active or convalescent COVID-19. Source material: peripheral blood. The V and J genes are TRBV3-1 (or the pseudogene TRBV3-2) and TRBJ2-3; TRBD2 agrees at 9 bases. CDR3: CASSHSSTAGGDTQYF. The CDR3 nucleotides read TGTGCCAGCAGCCATTCCTCGACAGCGGGGGGAGATACGCAGTATTTT.